The clone carrying this T cell receptor beta chain was seen only a few times. What it binds is not known. The source of the sample is a study of T cell repertoires in cytomegalovirus infection. From germline, CDR1 is MNHEY and CDR2 SMNVEV (reference sequence). The CDR3 extends over 14 amino acids. Trimming removed 0 bases from V and 3 bases from J; junction bases left unmatched: 1. One entry per CDR3 protein results from TCRdb running MiXCR on the reads. The table lists about 890,000 distinct CDR3 sequences, approximately 30% of them singletons. The specimen was cultured CD8+ T cells from PBMCs, collected from culture after CMV antigen stimulation. The source is a human donor in good health (CMV status not recorded). Some clones in this sample may be carry-over from other donors' samples. The chain recombines TRBV27 with TRBJ1-2, with TRBD1 identical over 7 bases. In DNA form, the CDR3 reads TGTGCCAGCAGTTTATCAGGGGGCGACTATGGCTACACCTTC. It specifies CASSLSGGDYGYTF.